Listed here are 7 T cell receptor beta chains from one sample, sequenced in a study of blood T cell repertoires in COVID-19. The data were produced by immunoSEQ multiplex PCR, yet TCRdb's version contains in-frame clones alone and is incomplete. The data hold about 270,000 clones, with roughly 90% observed a single time. The sample comprised PBMCs or T cells enriched from blood (not recorded which). The origin of the receptors is a man in his forties or fifties who had been exposed to COVID-19.

The chain is built from TRBV10-2 and TRBJ2-7, with D possibly matching TRBD1 (6 bases). Trimming pared 3 bases from V and 6 bases from J, leaving 12 bases between. CDR3 length: 13 amino acids. The germline CDR1 and CDR2 sequences are WSHSY and SAAADI. In nucleotides, the CDR3 is TGCGCCAGCAGTGATCTACAGGGAACCGAGCAGTACTTC. It translates to CASSDLQGTEQYF.

The chain employs TRBV28 and TRBJ1-1; 7 bases fit TRBD1. CDR1 is MDHEN, CDR2 SYDVKM, per germline. J gave up 1 base and V 5 bases, and 13 bases lay outside the gene matches. The CDR3 contains 17 residues. The CDR3 coding sequence is TGTGCCAGCAGTCCCCTCTCATCCGGGACAGCGAACACTGAAGCTTTCTTT. Its protein is CASSPLSSGTANTEAFF.

The chain carries TRBV29-1 and TRBJ2-1; D is uncertain. V lost 1 base to trimming and J lost 1 base, with 11 bases between them. The germline V gene encodes CDR1 SQVTM and CDR2 ANQGSEA. This CDR3 has 15 amino acids. The CDR3 here is CSVEGRPGSYNEQFF. The CDR3, as DNA: TGCAGCGTTGAAGGGCGCCCGGGTTCCTACAATGAGCAGTTCTTC.

In its sample, this clone was seen a few times. V is TRBV6-2 or TRBV6-3 and J is TRBJ2-7, with a possible D match to TRBD2 (6 bases). CDR1 MNHEY and CDR2 SVGEGT come from the germline V gene. This CDR3 region has 15 residues. V gave up 4 bases and J gave up 7 bases, with 20 bases separating them. The CDR3 DNA reads TGTGCCAGCAGTTCTCCCCGGGACTTCCCCTGGGAGCAGTACTTC. Translating it yields CASSSPRDFPWEQYF.

The chain recombines TRBV11-3 with TRBJ2-1, with a weak D call TRBD2 (6 bases). The CDR3 contains 14 residues. Per the germline V gene, CDR1 is SGHNT and CDR2 is YENEEA. Between the trimmed V and J ends, which lost 6 bases and 6 bases, there was a span of 15 bases. The CDR3 is CASSKSQGLNEQFF. DNA for the CDR3: TGTGCCAGCAGTAAAAGCCAGGGACTCAATGAGCAGTTCTTC.

This clone occurred once. The DNA for the CDR3 is TGCGCCAGCAGCCGGGACTATTCCTACGAGCAGTACTTC. Translation: CASSRDYSYEQYF. This chain connects TRBV5-1 to TRBJ2-7; 7 nucleotides match TRBD2. The germline CDR1 and CDR2 sequences are SGHRS and YFSETQ. The CDR3 runs 13 residues. The V segment lost 4 bases and the J segment 1 base; nucleotides outside the gene matches: 2.

The rearrangement links TRBV12-3 or TRBV12-4 to TRBJ1-1; maybe TRBD1 (5 bases). This CDR3 spans 12 amino acids. V gave up 6 bases and J gave up 8 bases, with 13 bases separating them. CDR3 residues: CASSISGGEAFF. In DNA form, the CDR3 reads TGTGCCAGCAGCATCTCGGGGGGGGAAGCTTTCTTT.